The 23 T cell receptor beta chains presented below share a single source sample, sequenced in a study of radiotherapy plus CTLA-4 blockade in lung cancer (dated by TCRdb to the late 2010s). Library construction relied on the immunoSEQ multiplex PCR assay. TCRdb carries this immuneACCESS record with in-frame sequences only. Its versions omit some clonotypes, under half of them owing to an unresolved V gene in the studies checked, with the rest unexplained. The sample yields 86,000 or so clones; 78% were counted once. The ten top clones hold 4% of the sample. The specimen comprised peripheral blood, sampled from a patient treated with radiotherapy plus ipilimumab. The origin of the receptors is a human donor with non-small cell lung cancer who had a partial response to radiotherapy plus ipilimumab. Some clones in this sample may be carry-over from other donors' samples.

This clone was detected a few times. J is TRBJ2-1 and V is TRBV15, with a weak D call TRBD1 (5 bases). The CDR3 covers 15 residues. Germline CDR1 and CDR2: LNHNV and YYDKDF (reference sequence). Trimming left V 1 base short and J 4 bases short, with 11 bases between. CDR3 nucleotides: TGTGCCACCAGCAGAGGGTTATCAGGGTACAATGAGCAGTTCTTC. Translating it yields CATSRGLSGYNEQFF.

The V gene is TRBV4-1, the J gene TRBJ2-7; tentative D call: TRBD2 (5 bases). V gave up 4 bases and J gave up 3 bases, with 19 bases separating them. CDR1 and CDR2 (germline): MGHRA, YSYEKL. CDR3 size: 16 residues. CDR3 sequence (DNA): TGCGCCAGCAGCCTCTCCTCGAGCGGCCCCGTCTACGAGCAGTACTTC. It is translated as CASSLSSSGPVYEQYF.

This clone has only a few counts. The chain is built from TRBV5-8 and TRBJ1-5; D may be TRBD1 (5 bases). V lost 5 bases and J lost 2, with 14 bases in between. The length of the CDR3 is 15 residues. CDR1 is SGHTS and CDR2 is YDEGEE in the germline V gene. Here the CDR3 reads CASSLTGSRNQPQHF. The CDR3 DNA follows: TGTGCCAGCAGTTTAACAGGCAGTCGCAATCAGCCCCAGCATTTT.

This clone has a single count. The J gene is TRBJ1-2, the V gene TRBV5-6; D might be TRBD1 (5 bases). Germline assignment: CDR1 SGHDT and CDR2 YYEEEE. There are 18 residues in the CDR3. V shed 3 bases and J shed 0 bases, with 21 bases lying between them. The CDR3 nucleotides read TGTGCCAGCAGCTCCGGACACTTAAACAGGCTCCCTAACTATGGCTACACCTTC. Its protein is CASSSGHLNRLPNYGYTF.

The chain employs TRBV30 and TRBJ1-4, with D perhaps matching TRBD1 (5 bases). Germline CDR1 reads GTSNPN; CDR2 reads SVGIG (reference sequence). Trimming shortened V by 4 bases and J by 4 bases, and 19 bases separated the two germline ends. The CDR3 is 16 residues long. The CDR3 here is CAWMSRLGDFNEKLFF. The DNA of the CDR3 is TGTGCCTGGATGAGCAGGTTGGGGGACTTTAATGAAAAACTGTTTTTT. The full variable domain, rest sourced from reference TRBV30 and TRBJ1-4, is SQTIHQWPATLVQPVGSPLSLECTVEGTSNPNLYWYRQAAGRGLQLLFYSVGIGQISSEVPQNLSASRPQDRQFILSSKKLLLSDSGFYLCAWMSRLGDFNEKLFFGSGTQLSVL.

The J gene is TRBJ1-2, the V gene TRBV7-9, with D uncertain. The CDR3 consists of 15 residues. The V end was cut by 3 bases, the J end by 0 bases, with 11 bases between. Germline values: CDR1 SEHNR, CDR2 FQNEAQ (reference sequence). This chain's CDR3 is CASSFADRANYGYTF. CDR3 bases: TGTGCCAGCAGCTTTGCGGATCGGGCTAACTATGGCTACACCTTC.

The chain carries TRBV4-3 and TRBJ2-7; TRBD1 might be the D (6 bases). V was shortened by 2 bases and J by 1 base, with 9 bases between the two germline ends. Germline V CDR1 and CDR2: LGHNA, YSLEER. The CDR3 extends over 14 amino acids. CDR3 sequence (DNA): TGCGCCAGCAGCCAAAGCCAGGGGTCCTACGAGCAGTACTTC. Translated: CASSQSQGSYEQYF.

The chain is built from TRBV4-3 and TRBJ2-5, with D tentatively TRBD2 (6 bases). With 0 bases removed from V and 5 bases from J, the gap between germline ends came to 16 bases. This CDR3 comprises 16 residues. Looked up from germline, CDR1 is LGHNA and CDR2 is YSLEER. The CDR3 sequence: CASSQEVGDGGETQYF. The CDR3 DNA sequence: TGCGCCAGCAGCCAAGAAGTAGGGGACGGAGGGGAGACCCAGTACTTC.

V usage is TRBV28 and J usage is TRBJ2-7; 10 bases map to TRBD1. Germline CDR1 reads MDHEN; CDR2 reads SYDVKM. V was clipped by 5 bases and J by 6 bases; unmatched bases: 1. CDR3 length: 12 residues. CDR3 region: CASSRQGAEQYF. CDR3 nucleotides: TGTGCCAGCAGTCGACAGGGGGCCGAGCAGTACTTC. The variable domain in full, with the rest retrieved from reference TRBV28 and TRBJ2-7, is DVKVTQSSRYLVKRTGEKVFLECVQDMDHENMFWYRQDPGLGLRLIYFSYDVKMKEKGDIPEGYSVSREKKERFSLILESASTNQTSMYLCASSRQGAEQYFGPGTRLTVT.

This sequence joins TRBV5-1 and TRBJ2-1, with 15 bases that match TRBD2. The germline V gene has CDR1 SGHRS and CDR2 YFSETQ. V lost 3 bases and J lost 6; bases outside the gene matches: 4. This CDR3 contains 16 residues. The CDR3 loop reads CASSSRTSGRANEQFF. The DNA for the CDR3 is TGCGCCAGCAGCTCCAGGACTAGCGGGAGGGCCAATGAGCAGTTCTTC.

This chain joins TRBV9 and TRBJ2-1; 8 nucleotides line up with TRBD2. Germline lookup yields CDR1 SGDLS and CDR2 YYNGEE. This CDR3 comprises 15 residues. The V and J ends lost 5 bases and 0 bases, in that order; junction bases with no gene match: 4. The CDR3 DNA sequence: TGTGCCAGCAGTGATAGCGGGGACTCCTACAATGAGCAGTTCTTC. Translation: CASSDSGDSYNEQFF.

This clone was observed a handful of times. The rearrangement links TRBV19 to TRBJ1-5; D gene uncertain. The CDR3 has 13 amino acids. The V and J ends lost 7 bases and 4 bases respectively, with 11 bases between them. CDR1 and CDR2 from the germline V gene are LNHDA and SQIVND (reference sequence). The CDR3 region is CASNQRRNQPQHF. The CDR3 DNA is TGTGCCAGTAATCAGAGGAGGAATCAGCCCCAGCATTTT.

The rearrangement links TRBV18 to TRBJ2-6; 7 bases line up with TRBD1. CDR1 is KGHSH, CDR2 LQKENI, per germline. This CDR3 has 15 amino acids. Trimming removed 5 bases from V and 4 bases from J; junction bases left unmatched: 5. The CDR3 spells CASSTQGPGANVLTF. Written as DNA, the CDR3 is TGTGCCAGCTCAACACAGGGGCCCGGGGCCAACGTCCTGACTTTC.

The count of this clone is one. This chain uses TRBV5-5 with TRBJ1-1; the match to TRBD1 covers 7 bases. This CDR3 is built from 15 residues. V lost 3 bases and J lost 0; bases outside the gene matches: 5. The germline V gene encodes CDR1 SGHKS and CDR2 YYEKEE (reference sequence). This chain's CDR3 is CASSSWTGMNTEAFF. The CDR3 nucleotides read TGTGCCAGCAGCTCCTGGACAGGTATGAACACTGAAGCTTTCTTT. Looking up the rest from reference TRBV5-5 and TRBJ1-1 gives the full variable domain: DAGVTQSPTHLIKTRGQQVTLRCSPISGHKSVSWYQQVLGQGPQFIFQYYEKEERGRGNFPDRFSARQFPNYSSELNVNALLLGDSALYLCASSSWTGMNTEAFFGQGTRLTVV.

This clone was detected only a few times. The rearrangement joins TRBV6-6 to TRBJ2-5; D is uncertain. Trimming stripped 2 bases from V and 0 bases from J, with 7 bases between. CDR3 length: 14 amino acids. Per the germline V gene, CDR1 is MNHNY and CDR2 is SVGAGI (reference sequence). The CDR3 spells CASSYLLDQETQYF. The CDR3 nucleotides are TGTGCCAGCAGTTACCTGCTAGACCAAGAGACCCAGTACTTC.

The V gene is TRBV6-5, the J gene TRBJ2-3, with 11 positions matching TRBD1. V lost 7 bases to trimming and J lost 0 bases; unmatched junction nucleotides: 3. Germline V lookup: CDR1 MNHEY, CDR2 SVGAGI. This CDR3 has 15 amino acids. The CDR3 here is CASTRDRGSTDTQYF. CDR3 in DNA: TGTGCCAGCACCAGGGACAGGGGGAGCACAGATACGCAGTATTTT.

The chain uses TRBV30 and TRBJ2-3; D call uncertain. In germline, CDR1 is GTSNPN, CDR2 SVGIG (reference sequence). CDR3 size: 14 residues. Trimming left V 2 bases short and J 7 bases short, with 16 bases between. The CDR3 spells CAWSSAPHGNTQYF. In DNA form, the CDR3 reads TGTGCCTGGAGTTCCGCGCCCCATGGTAATACGCAGTATTTT.

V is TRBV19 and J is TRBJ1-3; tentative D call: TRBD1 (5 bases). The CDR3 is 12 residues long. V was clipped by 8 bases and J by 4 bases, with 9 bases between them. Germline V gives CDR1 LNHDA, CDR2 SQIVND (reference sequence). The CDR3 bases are TGTGCCAGTCGCGGGGGGGGAAACACCATATATTTT. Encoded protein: CASRGGGNTIYF.

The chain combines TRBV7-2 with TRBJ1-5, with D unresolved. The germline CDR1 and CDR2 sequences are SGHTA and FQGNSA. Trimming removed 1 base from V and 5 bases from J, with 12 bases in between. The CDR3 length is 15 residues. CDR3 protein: CASSLEFGVHQPQHF. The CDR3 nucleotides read TGTGCCAGCAGCTTAGAATTCGGGGTTCATCAGCCCCAGCATTTT.

CDR3 region: CASSGTGYEQYF. CDR3 DNA sequence: TGTGCCAGCAGTGGAACAGGGTACGAGCAGTACTTC. The J gene is TRBJ2-7, the V gene TRBV6-1; weak D call: TRBD1 (6 bases). This CDR3 has 12 residues. V lost 4 bases to trimming and J lost 4 bases, with 8 bases between them. Germline V gene lookup returns CDR1 MNHNS and CDR2 SASEGT.

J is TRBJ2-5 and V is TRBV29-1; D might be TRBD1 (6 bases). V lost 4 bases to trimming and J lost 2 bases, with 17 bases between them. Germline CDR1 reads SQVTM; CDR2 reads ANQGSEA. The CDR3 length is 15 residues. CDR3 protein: CSVVPPWQGQETQYF. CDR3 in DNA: TGCAGCGTTGTACCGCCCTGGCAGGGGCAAGAGACCCAGTACTTC. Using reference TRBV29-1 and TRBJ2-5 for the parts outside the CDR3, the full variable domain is SAVISQKPSRDICQRGTSLTIQCQVDSQVTMMFWYRQQPGQSLTLIATANQGSEATYESGFVIDKFPISRPNLTFSTLTVSNMSPEDSSIYLCSVVPPWQGQETQYFGPGTRLLVL.

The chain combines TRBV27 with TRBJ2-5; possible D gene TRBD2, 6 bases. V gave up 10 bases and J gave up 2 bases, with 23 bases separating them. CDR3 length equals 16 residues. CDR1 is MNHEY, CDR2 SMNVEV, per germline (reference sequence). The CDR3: CATSELPSADQETQYF. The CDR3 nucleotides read TGTGCCACCTCGGAACTTCCTAGCGCCGATCAAGAGACCCAGTACTTC.

CDR3 sequence: CASSLLQGQKLFF. CDR3 DNA sequence: TGTGCCAGCAGTTTATTACAGGGACAAAAACTGTTTTTT. This chain joins TRBV28 and TRBJ1-4; D is possibly TRBD1 (6 bases). V lost 1 base to trimming and J lost 9 bases, with 9 bases between them. The CDR3 totals 13 residues. The germline CDR1 and CDR2 sequences are MDHEN and SYDVKM.